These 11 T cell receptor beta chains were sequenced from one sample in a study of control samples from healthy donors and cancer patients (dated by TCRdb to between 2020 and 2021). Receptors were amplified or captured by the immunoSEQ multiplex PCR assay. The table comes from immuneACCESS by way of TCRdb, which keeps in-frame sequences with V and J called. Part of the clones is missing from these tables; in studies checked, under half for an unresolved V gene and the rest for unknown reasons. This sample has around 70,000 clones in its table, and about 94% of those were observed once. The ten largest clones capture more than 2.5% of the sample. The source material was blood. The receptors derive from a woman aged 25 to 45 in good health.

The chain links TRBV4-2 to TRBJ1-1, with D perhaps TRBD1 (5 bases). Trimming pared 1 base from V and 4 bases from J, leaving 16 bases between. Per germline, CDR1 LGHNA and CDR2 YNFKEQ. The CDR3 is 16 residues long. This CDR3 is CASSQGAGRVATEAFF. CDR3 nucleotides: TGTGCCAGCAGCCAAGGCGCCGGCAGGGTGGCCACTGAAGCTTTCTTT.

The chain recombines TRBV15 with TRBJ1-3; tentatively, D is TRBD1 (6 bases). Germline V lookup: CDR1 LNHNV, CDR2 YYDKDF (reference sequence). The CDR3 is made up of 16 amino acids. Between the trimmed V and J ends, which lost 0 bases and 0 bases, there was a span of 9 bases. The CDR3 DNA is TGTGCCACCAGCAGAGAAATGACAGGCTCTGGAAACACCATATATTTT. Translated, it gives CATSREMTGSGNTIYF.

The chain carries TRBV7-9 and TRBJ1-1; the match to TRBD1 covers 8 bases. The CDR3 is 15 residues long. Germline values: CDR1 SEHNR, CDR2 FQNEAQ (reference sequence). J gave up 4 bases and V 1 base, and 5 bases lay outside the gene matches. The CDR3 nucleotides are TGTGCCAGCAGCTTAGACCACAGGGGGGGCACTGAAGCTTTCTTT. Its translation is CASSLDHRGGTEAFF.

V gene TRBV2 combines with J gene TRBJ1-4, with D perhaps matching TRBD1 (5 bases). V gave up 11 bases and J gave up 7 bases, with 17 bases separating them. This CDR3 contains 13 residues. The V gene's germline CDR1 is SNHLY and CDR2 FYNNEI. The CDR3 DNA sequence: TGTGCCGGCCAGGGTTTACAAGGTGAAAAACTGTTTTTT. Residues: CAGQGLQGEKLFF.

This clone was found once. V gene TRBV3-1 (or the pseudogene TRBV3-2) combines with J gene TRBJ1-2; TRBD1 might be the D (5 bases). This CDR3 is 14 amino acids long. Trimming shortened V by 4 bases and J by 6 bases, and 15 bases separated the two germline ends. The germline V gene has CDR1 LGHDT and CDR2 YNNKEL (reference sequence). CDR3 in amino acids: CASSPYNRGNGYTF. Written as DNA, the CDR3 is TGTGCCAGCAGCCCCTACAACCGGGGGAATGGCTACACCTTC.

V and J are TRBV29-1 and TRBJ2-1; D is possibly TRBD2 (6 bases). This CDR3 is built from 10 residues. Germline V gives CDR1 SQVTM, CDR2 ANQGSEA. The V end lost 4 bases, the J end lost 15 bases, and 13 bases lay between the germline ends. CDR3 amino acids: CSVGETSRFF. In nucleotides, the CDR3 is TGCAGCGTTGGAGAGACTAGTCGGTTCTTC.

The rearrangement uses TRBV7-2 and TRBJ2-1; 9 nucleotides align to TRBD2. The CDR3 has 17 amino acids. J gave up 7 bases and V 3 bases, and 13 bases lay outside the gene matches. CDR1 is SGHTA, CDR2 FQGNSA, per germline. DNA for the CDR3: TGTGCCAGCAGCTTTTGGAGCGGGGGGAGGGCTGGGAATGAGCAGTTCTTC. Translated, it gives CASSFWSGGRAGNEQFF.

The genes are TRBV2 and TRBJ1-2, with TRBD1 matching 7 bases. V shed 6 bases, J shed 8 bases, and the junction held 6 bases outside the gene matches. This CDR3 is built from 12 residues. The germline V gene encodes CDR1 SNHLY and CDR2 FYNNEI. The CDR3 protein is CASRTDRVGYTF. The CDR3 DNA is TGTGCCAGCAGAACTGACAGGGTCGGCTACACCTTC.

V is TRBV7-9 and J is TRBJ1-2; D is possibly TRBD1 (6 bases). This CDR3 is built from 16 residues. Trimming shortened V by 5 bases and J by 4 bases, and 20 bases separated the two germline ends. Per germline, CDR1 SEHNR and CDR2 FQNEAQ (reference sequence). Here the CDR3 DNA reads TGTGCCAGCAGCCAAAAGGGGGGCGGGTCTGGCTATGGCTACACCTTC. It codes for CASSQKGGGSGYGYTF.

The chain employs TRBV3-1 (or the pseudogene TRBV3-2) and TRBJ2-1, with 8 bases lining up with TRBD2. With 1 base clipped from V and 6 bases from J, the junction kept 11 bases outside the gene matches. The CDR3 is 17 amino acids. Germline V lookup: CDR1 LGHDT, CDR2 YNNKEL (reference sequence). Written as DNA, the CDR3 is TGTGCCAGCAGCCAAGGGCCCGGGGGGGTAGTTCGCAATGAGCAGTTCTTC. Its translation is CASSQGPGGVVRNEQFF.

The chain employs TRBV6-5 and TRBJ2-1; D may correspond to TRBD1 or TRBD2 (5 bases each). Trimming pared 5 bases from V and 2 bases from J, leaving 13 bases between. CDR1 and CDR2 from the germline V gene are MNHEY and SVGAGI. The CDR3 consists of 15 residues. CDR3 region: CASSKIVGAYNEQFF. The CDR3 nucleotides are TGTGCCAGCAGTAAGATAGTGGGGGCCTACAATGAGCAGTTCTTC.